A selection of T cell receptor beta chains follows, all from one sample in a study of PD-L1 blockade in urothelial cancer. The data were produced by immunoSEQ multiplex PCR, yet TCRdb's version contains in-frame clones alone and is incomplete. Of under 20,000 clones listed, 70% to 90% are singletons. Sequencing used PBMCs, obtained around atezolizumab (anti-PD-L1) treatment. These receptors came from an older man with urothelial cancer. Both conserved end residues are part of each CDR3. D genes are given only for firm matches. Clone size is shown for a subset of rows, as once, few, many or a class of expanded clone.

length	size	V	D	J	DNA	CDR3
14	-	TRBV28	-	TRBJ2-1	TGTGCCAGCAGTTGGGGGGGGCGGGCGAATGAGCAGTTCTTC	CASSWGGRANEQFF
13	-	TRBV6-1	-	TRBJ1-4	TGTGCCAGCAGTGAGCCCCCAGATGAAAAACTGTTTTTT	CASSEPPDEKLFF
16	once	TRBV4-1	-	TRBJ2-5	TGCGCCAGCAGCCAAGACGGCTGGGGGGGCGGAGAGACCCAGTACTTC	CASSQDGWGGGETQYF
14	-	TRBV19	TRBD1	TRBJ1-1	TGTGCCAGTAAAACAGGGGGGAGGGTATCTGAAGCTTTCTTT	CASKTGGRVSEAFF
20	-	TRBV4-1	TRBD1	TRBJ2-6	TGCGCCAGCAGCCAAGTATTGGACAGGGGAGCTGTCCCTGGGGCCAACGTCCTGACTTTC	CASSQVLDRGAVPGANVLTF
15	once	TRBV5-1	-	TRBJ2-7	TGCGCCAGCAGGCCGACAAGTATTAGCTCCTACGAGCAGTACTTC	CASRPTSISSYEQYF
14	-	TRBV9	-	TRBJ2-5	TGTGCCAGCAGCGTATTTAGCGATGCCGAGACCCAGTACTTC	CASSVFSDAETQYF
14	-	TRBV19	TRBD1	TRBJ2-7	TGTGCCAGTAGTGCCACCGGGACAGCCTACGAGCAGTACTTC	CASSATGTAYEQYF
14	-	TRBV11-3	-	TRBJ2-1	TGTGCCAGCAGCGGGGGGGCTATCAACAATGAGCAGTTCTTC	CASSGGAINNEQFF
11	-	TRBV2	-	TRBJ2-5	TGTGCCAGCAGCCTAGGCGAGACCCAGTACTTC	CASSLGETQYF
16	-	TRBV6-1	-	TRBJ1-3	TGTGCCAGCAGTGAAGCGCCGAGTGCATATGGAAACACCATATATTTT	CASSEAPSAYGNTIYF
13	-	TRBV13	TRBD1	TRBJ1-2	TGTGCCAGCAGCTTACTACAGGGGGATGGCTACACCTTC	CASSLLQGDGYTF
14	-	TRBV5-1	-	TRBJ1-3	TGCGCCAGCAGCATACTACTCTCTGGAAACACCATATATTTT	CASSILLSGNTIYF
14	-	TRBV27	-	TRBJ2-2	TGTGCCTCAGGGGGGACATCTAAGGCCGGGGAGCTGTTTTTT	CASGGTSKAGELFF
15	-	TRBV9	TRBD2	TRBJ2-1	TGTGCCAGCACCCCGAGTGTACTAGCGGGGAATGAGCAGTTCTTC	CASTPSVLAGNEQFF
15	-	TRBV9	-	TRBJ2-3	TGTGCCAGCAGCGTAGATGGGCAGCCGGTGGATACGCAGTATTTT	CASSVDGQPVDTQYF
13	-	TRBV27	TRBD1	TRBJ1-1	TGTGCCAGCAACTTACAGGGGGACACTGAAGCTTTCTTT	CASNLQGDTEAFF
15	-	TRBV7-9	-	TRBJ2-3	TGTGCCAGCAGCCCTACTAGTCCGGCGGTTGATACGCAGTATTTT	CASSPTSPAVDTQYF
19	-	TRBV27	TRBD2	TRBJ2-3	TGTGCCAGCAGTTTACTCGCGGGGGGAAAAAAAACCTACACAGATACGCAGTATTTT	CASSLLAGGKKTYTDTQYF
16	-	TRBV4-1	-	TRBJ2-5	TGCGCCAGCAGCCAAGATCTGGGACTTAGTTTTGGGACCCAGTACTTC	CASSQDLGLSFGTQYF
15	few	TRBV9	TRBD1	TRBJ2-7	TGTGCCAGCAGCACCGGACAGGGTTTCTCCTACGAGCAGTACTTC	CASSTGQGFSYEQYF
14	-	TRBV4-2	TRBD2	TRBJ2-1	TGTGCCAGCAGCCATTACGGGACTAGCAATGAGCAGTTCTTC	CASSHYGTSNEQFF
16	-	TRBV27	-	TRBJ1-6	TGTGCCAGCAGTTTATTTGAGAGCTCCTATAATTCACCCCTCCACTTT	CASSLFESSYNSPLHF
15	-	TRBV9	TRBD1	TRBJ2-7	TGTGCCAGCAGCGTAGCCGGGACAGGGGGCTACGAGCAGTACTTC	CASSVAGTGGYEQYF
13	once	TRBV5-1	-	TRBJ2-2	TGCGCCAGCAGGGACAGCGGCACCGGGGAGCTGTTTTTT	CASRDSGTGELFF
14	-	TRBV12-5	TRBD1	TRBJ1-3	TGTGCTAGTGGTTTGGGGACAGGTTCCGACACCATATATTTT	CASGLGTGSDTIYF
14	-	TRBV13	-	TRBJ2-2	TGTGCCAGCAGCTTAGTTGGCAACACCGGGGAGCTGTTTTTT	CASSLVGNTGELFF
14	few	TRBV10-1	-	TRBJ2-1	TGCGCCAGCAGCGAATGGGAAGGGGGTAATGAGCAGTTCTTC	CASSEWEGGNEQFF
12	-	TRBV28	-	TRBJ2-3	TGTGCCAGCAGCCAGGCGGGGGATACGCAGTATTTT	CASSQAGDTQYF
17	once	TRBV7-6	TRBD2	TRBJ2-1	TGTGCCAGCAGCTTAAGTACGGCGGGGGGGCGCAGCAATGAGCAGTTCTTC	CASSLSTAGGRSNEQFF
15	-	TRBV10-3	TRBD2	TRBJ2-2	TGTGCCATCAACAGCGGGGGGGCCGACACCGGGGAGCTGTTTTTT	CAINSGGADTGELFF
14	-	TRBV7-8	TRBD1	TRBJ1-1	TGTGCCAGCAGCCCAGGACAGGGAAGGGCTGAAGCTTTCTTT	CASSPGQGRAEAFF
13	once	TRBV6-1	-	TRBJ1-2	TGTGCCAGCAGTGAGGGAGTTGTGGGTGGCTACACCTTC	CASSEGVVGGYTF
13	-	TRBV19	-	TRBJ1-2	TGTGCCAGTAGTCGGGCCGGGACAAATGGCTACACCTTC	CASSRAGTNGYTF
15	-	TRBV5-4	TRBD2	TRBJ2-1	TGTGCCAGCAGCGAGGGACTAGCGGGGCCAAATGAGCAGTTCTTC	CASSEGLAGPNEQFF
13	-	TRBV2	TRBD2	TRBJ2-7	TGTGCCAGCAGTGAGGGGACTAGCGGGGTTTTGGACTTC	CASSEGTSGVLDF
15	-	TRBV21-1	-	TRBJ1-3	TGTGCCAGCAGCAAAGGGAGATCCTCTGGAAACACCATATATTTT	CASSKGRSSGNTIYF
16	-	TRBV28	-	TRBJ2-5	TGTGCCAGCAGTTTTTGGGGAGTTTTATCCCAAGAGACCCAGTACTTC	CASSFWGVLSQETQYF
14	once	TRBV5-6	TRBD1	TRBJ2-1	TGTGCCAGCAGCCAGGGGGACCTATACAATGAGCAGTTCTTC	CASSQGDLYNEQFF
18	-	TRBV15	TRBD2	TRBJ2-2	TGTGCCACCAGCAGAGGTATCTTAGCGGGGGTGGACACCGGGGAGCTGTTTTTT	CATSRGILAGVDTGELFF
15	-	TRBV27	-	TRBJ1-6	TGTGCCAGCAGCAGGGAGGGTTCTGGAATTTCACCCCTCCACTTT	CASSREGSGISPLHF
15	-	TRBV28	TRBD1	TRBJ1-2	TGTGCCAGCAGTTTTAGTTCTAGACAGGGTAATGGCTACACCTTC	CASSFSSRQGNGYTF
12	-	TRBV7-9	-	TRBJ1-1	TGTGCCAGCAGCCTGTGGGAGGGAGAAGCTTTCTTT	CASSLWEGEAFF
13	-	TRBV6-5	-	TRBJ2-1	TGTGCCAGCAGTGCAACAGGGTTTCATGAGCAGTTCTTC	CASSATGFHEQFF
16	-	TRBV18	-	TRBJ2-1	TGTGCCAGCTCAATACCCGGCAGGGTAGGTTCCAATGAGCAGTTCTTC	CASSIPGRVGSNEQFF
15	-	TRBV19	-	TRBJ2-3	TGTGCCAGTAGTATCTCAGGCCAGAGAACAGATACGCAGTATTTT	CASSISGQRTDTQYF
17	-	TRBV5-4	-	TRBJ1-6	TGTGCCAGCAGCGGGGGGGGTAACTCCGCTGGGAATTCACCCCTCCACTTT	CASSGGGNSAGNSPLHF
17	-	TRBV5-4	-	TRBJ1-4	TGTGCCAGCAGCTTGGACGGCCGGGGGACAACTAATGAAAAACTGTTTTTT	CASSLDGRGTTNEKLFF
15	-	TRBV27	-	TRBJ2-2	TGTGCCAGCAGTTTAAGGCGAGGGACACCCGGGGAGCTGTTTTTT	CASSLRRGTPGELFF
16	once	TRBV19	-	TRBJ2-4	TGTGCCAGTAGTATAACCCCAGGGGCAGCCAAAAACATTCAGTACTTC	CASSITPGAAKNIQYF
15	-	TRBV7-2	-	TRBJ2-1	TGTGCCAGCAGCTCAACTCCTGTCCTATACAATGAGCAGTTCTTC	CASSSTPVLYNEQFF
15	-	TRBV6-1	-	TRBJ1-5	TGTGCCAGTTTTCTAAACCGGGACAAAGATCAGCCCCAGCATTTT	CASFLNRDKDQPQHF
13	-	TRBV19	-	TRBJ1-2	TGTGCCAGTAGTCGCCTCAGTGAGGTTGGCTACACCTTC	CASSRLSEVGYTF
16	-	TRBV7-8	-	TRBJ2-7	TGTGCCAGCAGCTTAGAGGCCCAGGGGGGTCCCTACGAGCAGTACTTC	CASSLEAQGGPYEQYF
19	-	TRBV9	-	TRBJ1-2	TGTGCCAGCAGGGGCATGGGAATGGGGGCCAGAGGAGATGACTATGGCTACACCTTC	CASRGMGMGARGDDYGYTF